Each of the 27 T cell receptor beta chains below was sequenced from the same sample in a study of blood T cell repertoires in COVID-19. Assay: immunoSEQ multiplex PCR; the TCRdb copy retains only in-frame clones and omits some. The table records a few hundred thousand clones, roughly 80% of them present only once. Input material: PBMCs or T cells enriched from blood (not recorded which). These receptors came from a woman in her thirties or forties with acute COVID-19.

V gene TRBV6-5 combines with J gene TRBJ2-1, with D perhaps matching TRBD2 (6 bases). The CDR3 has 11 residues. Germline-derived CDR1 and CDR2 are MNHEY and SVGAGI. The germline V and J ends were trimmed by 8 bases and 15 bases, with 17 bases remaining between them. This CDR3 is CASQLASLSFF. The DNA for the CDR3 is TGTGCCAGCCAACTAGCCAGCTTGTCGTTCTTC.

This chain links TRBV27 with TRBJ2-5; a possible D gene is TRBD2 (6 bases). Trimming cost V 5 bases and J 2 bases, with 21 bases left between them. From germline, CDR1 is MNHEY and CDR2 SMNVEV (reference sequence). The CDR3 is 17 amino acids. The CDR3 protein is CASSPLLLGGEQETQYF. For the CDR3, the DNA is TGTGCCAGCAGTCCCTTGCTTTTGGGCGGGGAACAAGAGACCCAGTACTTC.

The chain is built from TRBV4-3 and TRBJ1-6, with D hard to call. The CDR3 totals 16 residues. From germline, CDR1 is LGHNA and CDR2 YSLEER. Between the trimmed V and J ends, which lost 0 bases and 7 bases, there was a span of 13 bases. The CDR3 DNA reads TGCGCCAGCAGCCAAGAGGTTGCGGTCCCAAATTCACCCCTCCACTTT. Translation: CASSQEVAVPNSPLHF.

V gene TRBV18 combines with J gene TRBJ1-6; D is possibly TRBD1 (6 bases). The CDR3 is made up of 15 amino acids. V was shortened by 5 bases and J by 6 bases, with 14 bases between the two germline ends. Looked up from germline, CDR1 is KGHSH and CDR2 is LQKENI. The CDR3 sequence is CASSMDSFGNSPLHF. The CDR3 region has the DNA TGTGCCAGCTCAATGGACAGTTTTGGTAATTCACCCCTCCACTTT.

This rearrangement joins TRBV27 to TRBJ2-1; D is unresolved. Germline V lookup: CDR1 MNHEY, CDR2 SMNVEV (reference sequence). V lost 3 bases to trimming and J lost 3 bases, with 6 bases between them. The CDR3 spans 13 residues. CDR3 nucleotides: TGTGCCAGCAGTTTGGGCCACTACAATGAGCAGTTCTTC. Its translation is CASSLGHYNEQFF.

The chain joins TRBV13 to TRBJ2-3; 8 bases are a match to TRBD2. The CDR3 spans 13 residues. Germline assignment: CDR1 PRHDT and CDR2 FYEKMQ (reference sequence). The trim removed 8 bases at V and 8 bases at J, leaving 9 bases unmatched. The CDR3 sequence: CASQPGGLGTQYF. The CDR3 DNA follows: TGTGCCAGCCAGCCGGGAGGGCTGGGTACGCAGTATTTT. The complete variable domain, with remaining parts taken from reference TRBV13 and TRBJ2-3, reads AAGVIQSPRHLIKEKRETATLKCYPIPRHDTVYWYQQGPGQDPQFLISFYEKMQSDKGSIPDRFSAQQFSDYHSELNMSSLELGDSALYFCASQPGGLGTQYFGPGTRLTVL.

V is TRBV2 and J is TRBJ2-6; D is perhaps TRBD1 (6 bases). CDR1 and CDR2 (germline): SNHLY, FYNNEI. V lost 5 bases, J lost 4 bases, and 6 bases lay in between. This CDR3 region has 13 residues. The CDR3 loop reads CASSQGGANVLTF. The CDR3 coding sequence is TGTGCCAGCAGTCAGGGGGGGGCCAACGTCCTGACTTTC.

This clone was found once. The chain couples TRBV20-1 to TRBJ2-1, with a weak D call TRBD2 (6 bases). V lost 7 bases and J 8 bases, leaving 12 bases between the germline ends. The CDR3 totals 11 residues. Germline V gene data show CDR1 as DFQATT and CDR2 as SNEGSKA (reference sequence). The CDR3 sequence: CSGGVKDEQFF. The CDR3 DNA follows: TGCAGTGGCGGGGTTAAGGATGAGCAGTTCTTC.

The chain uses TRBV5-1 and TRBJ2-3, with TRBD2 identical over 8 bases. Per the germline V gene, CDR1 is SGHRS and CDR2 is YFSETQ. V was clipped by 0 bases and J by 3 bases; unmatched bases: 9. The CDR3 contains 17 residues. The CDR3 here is CASSLGTGGPGTDTQYF. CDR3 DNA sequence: TGCGCCAGCAGCTTGGGGACGGGAGGGCCAGGGACAGATACGCAGTATTTT.

The CDR3 reads CASSGQGYNSPLHF. The CDR3 region has the DNA TGTGCCAGCAGTGGACAGGGGTATAATTCACCCCTCCACTTT. The chain links TRBV6-6 to TRBJ1-6; the match to TRBD1 covers 9 bases. The junction had 0 bases not matched to a gene; V was cut back by 5 bases and J by 4 bases. Looked up from germline, CDR1 is MNHNY and CDR2 is SVGAGI (reference sequence). The CDR3 is made up of 14 amino acids.

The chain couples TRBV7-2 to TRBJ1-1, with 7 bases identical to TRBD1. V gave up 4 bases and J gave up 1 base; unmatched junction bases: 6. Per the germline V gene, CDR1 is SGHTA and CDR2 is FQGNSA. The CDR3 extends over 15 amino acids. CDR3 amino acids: CASSSQGGANTEAFF. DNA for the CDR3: TGTGCCAGCAGCTCCCAGGGGGGAGCGAACACTGAAGCTTTCTTT.

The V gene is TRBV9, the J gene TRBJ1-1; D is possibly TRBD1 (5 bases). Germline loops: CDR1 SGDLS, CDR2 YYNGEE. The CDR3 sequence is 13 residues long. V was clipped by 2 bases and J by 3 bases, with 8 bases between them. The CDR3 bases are TGTGCCAGCAGCGTTTCAGGGTACACTGAAGCTTTCTTT. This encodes CASSVSGYTEAFF.

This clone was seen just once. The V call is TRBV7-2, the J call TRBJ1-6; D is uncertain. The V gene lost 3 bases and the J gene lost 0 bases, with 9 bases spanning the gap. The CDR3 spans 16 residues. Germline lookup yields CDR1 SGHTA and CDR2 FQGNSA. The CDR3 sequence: CASSLVQSSYNSPLHF. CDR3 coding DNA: TGTGCCAGCAGCTTGGTACAGAGCTCCTATAATTCACCCCTCCACTTT.

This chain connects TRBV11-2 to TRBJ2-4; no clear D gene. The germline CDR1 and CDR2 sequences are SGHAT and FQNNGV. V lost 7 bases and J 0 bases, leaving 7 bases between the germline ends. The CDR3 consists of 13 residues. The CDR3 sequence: CASKTIAKNIQYF. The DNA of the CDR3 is TGTGCCAGCAAAACAATAGCCAAAAACATTCAGTACTTC.

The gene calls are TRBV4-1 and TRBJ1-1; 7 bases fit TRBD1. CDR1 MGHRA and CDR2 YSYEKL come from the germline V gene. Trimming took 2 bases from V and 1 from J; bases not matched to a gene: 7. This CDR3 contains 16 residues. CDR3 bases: TGCGCCAGCAGCCAACCCCGGGACAGAAAGAACACTGAAGCTTTCTTT. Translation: CASSQPRDRKNTEAFF.

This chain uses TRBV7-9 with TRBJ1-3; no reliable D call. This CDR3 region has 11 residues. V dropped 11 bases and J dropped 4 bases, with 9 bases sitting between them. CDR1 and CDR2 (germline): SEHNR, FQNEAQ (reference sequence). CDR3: CALRRGNTIYF. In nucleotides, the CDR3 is TGTGCCTTGCGCCGCGGAAACACCATATATTTT.

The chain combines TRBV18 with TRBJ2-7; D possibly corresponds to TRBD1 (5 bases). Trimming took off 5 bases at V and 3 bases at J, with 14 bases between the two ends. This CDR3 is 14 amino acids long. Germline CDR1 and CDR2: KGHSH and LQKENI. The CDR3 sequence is CASSSRTGLYEQYF. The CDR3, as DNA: TGTGCCAGCTCATCACGCACAGGCCTCTACGAGCAGTACTTC.

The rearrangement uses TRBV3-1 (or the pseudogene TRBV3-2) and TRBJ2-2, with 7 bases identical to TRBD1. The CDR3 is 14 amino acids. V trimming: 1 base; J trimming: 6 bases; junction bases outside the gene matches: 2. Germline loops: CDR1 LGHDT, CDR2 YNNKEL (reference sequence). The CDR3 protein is CASSQGQGAGELFF. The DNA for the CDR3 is TGTGCCAGCAGCCAAGGTCAGGGGGCCGGGGAGCTGTTTTTT.

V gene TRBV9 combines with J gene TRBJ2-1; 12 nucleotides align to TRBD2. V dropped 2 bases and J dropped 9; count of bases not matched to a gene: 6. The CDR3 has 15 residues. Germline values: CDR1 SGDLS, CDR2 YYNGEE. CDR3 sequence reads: CASSVSSGRASEQFF. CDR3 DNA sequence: TGTGCCAGCAGCGTCTCTAGCGGGAGGGCTAGTGAGCAGTTCTTC.

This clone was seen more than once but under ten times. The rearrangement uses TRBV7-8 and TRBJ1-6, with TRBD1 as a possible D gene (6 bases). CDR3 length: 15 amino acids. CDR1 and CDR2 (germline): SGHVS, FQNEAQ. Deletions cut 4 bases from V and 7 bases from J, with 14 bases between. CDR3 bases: TGTGCCAGCAGCTCCCACAGGGTACGGAATTCACCCCTCCACTTT. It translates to CASSSHRVRNSPLHF. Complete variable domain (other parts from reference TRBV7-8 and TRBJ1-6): GAGVSQSPRYKVAKRGQDVALRCDPISGHVSLFWYQQALGQGPEFLTYFQNEAQLDKSGLPSDRFFAERPEGSVSTLKIQRTQQEDSAVYLCASSSHRVRNSPLHFGNGTRLTVT.

The CDR3 nucleotides are TGTGCCTGGAGTCAGGCTAGCGGGGGGTATACGCAGTATTTT. It encodes CAWSQASGGYTQYF. This sequence joins TRBV30 and TRBJ2-3, with TRBD2 matching 11 bases. The germline V gene encodes CDR1 GTSNPN and CDR2 SVGIG (reference sequence). Trimming removed 2 bases from V and 7 bases from J; junction bases left unmatched: 5. This CDR3 comprises 14 residues.

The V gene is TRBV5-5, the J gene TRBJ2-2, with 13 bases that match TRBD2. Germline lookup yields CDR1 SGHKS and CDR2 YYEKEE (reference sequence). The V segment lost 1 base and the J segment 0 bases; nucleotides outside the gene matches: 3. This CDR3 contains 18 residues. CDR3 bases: TGTGCCAGCAGCTTGCGACTAGCGGGGGGCCCGAACACCGGGGAGCTGTTTTTT. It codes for CASSLRLAGGPNTGELFF. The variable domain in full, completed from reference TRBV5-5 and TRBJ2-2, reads DAGVTQSPTHLIKTRGQQVTLRCSPISGHKSVSWYQQVLGQGPQFIFQYYEKEERGRGNFPDRFSARQFPNYSSELNVNALLLGDSALYLCASSLRLAGGPNTGELFFGEGSRLTVL.

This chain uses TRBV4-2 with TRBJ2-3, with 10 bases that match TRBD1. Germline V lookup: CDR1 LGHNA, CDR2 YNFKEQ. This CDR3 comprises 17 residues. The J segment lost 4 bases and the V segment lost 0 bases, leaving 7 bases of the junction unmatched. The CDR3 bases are TGTGCCAGCAGCCAAGACCTAGACAGGGGGCGGTCAGATACGCAGTATTTT. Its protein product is CASSQDLDRGRSDTQYF.

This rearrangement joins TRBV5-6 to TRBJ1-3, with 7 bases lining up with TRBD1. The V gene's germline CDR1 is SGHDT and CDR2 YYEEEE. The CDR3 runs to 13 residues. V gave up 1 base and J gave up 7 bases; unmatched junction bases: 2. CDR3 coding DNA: TGTGCCAGCAGCTTGCCAGGGGGGAACACCATATATTTT. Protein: CASSLPGGNTIYF.

CDR3 sequence: CASSQELSSYEQYF. The DNA for the CDR3 is TGTGCCAGCAGCCAAGAGCTGAGCTCCTACGAGCAGTACTTC. The chain joins TRBV3-1 (or the pseudogene TRBV3-2) to TRBJ2-7, with D uncertain. CDR1 and CDR2 from the germline V gene are LGHDT and YNNKEL (reference sequence). Between the trimmed V and J ends, which lost 0 bases and 0 bases, there was a span of 6 bases. The CDR3 consists of 14 residues.

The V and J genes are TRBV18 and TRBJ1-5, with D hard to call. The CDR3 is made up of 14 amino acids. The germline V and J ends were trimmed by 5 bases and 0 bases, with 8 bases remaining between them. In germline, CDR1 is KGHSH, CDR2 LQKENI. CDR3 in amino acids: CASSNSYSNQPQHF. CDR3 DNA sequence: TGTGCCAGCTCAAACAGTTATAGCAATCAGCCCCAGCATTTT.

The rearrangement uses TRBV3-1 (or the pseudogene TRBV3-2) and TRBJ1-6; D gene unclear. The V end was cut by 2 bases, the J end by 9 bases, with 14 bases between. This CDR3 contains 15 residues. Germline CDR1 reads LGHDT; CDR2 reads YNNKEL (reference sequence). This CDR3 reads CASSQRPDSGSPLHF. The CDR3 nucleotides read TGTGCCAGCAGCCAAAGACCCGACTCGGGTTCACCCCTCCACTTT.